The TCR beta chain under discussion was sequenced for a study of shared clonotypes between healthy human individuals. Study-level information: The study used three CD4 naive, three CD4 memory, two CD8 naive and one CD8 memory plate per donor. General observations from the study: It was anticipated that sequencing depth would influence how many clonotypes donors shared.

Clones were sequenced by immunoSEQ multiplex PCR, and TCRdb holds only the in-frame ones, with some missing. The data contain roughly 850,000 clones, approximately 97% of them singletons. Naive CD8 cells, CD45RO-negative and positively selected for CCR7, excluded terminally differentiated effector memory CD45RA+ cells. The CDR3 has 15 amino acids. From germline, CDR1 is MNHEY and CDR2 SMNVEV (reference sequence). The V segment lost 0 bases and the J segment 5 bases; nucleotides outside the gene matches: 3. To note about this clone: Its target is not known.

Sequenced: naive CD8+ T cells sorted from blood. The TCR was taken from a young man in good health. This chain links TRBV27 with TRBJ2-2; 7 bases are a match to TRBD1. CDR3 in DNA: TGTGCCAGCAGTTTATCGTCAGGGGGTACCGGGGAGCTGTTTTTT. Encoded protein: CASSLSSGGTGELFF.